A single sample is the source of the 16 T cell receptor beta chains below, sequenced in a study of T cells in narcolepsy. The protocol was immunoSEQ multiplex PCR, while the TCRdb copy is restricted to in-frame clones and leaves out a portion. This sample has over 9,000 clones, with around 94% found just once. The material sequenced was CD45RA- memory CD4+ T cells from PBMCs. These receptors came from a human donor with narcolepsy.

This clone was recorded only once. CDR3 DNA: TGTGCCAGCAGTTTATTCCCGGGGACCCTCCGGCACGAGCAGTACTTC. This sequence encodes CASSLFPGTLRHEQYF. The rearrangement uses TRBV27 and TRBJ2-7; D tentatively reads TRBD1 or TRBD2 (5 bases each). V dropped 1 base and J dropped 5 bases, with 18 bases sitting between them. Germline CDR1 reads MNHEY; CDR2 reads SMNVEV (reference sequence). There are 16 residues in the CDR3.

The chain is built from TRBV5-4 and TRBJ2-5, with D maybe TRBD2 (6 bases). V was clipped by 3 bases and J by 3 bases, with 12 bases between them. The CDR3 is 14 amino acids. Per germline, CDR1 SGHNT and CDR2 YYREEE (reference sequence). CDR3: CASSSLSGEETQYF. The DNA of the CDR3 is TGTGCCAGCAGCTCCCTTAGCGGTGAAGAGACCCAGTACTTC. The full variable domain, its missing parts supplied by reference TRBV5-4 and TRBJ2-5, is ETGVTQSPTHLIKTRGQQVTLRCSSQSGHNTVSWYQQALGQGPQFIFQYYREEENGRGNFPPRFSGLQFPNYSSELNVNALELDDSALYLCASSSLSGEETQYFGPGTRLLVL.

The chain joins TRBV6-5 to TRBJ2-5, with 10 bases lining up with TRBD2. Per germline, CDR1 MNHEY and CDR2 SVGAGI. Losses at the gene ends were 4 bases for V and 5 bases for J; bases not matched to a gene: 7. The CDR3 is 15 residues long. The CDR3 bases are TGTGCCAGCAGTTCGGTAGCGGGGGGTGAGGAGACCCAGTACTTC. This encodes CASSSVAGGEETQYF.

V usage is TRBV7-2 and J usage is TRBJ1-2; the D gene is possibly TRBD1 (6 bases). The CDR3 covers 13 residues. Per the germline V gene, CDR1 is SGHTA and CDR2 is FQGNSA. V was pared by 4 bases and J by 4 bases, with 10 bases between. The CDR3 DNA follows: TGTGCCAGCAGCTCAACAGGGCCCTATGGCTACACCTTC. Residues: CASSSTGPYGYTF.

The V call is TRBV11-2, the J call TRBJ1-4; TRBD1 matches at 7 bases. This CDR3 is 16 amino acids long. CDR1 and CDR2 (germline): SGHAT, FQNNGV. V lost 4 bases and J lost 5; bases outside the gene matches: 10. CDR3 in amino acids: CASSSGTAALNEKLFF. The CDR3 nucleotides read TGTGCCAGCAGCTCCGGGACAGCTGCCTTAAATGAAAAACTGTTTTTT.

V and J are TRBV5-1 and TRBJ2-5; D possibly corresponds to TRBD2 (6 bases). This CDR3 region has 15 residues. Trimming stripped 0 bases from V and 4 bases from J, with 13 bases between. Germline V gene lookup returns CDR1 SGHRS and CDR2 YFSETQ. The CDR3 nucleotides are TGCGCCAGCAGCTTGGTGGAGGGGCAGGGAGAGACCCAGTACTTC. Translation: CASSLVEGQGETQYF.

This clone appeared once. The genes are TRBV6-5 and TRBJ2-6; D unresolved. The ends were cut back, 7 bases at V and 0 bases at J, with 7 bases in the middle. The CDR3 is 14 amino acids. Germline V CDR1 and CDR2: MNHEY, SVGAGI. The CDR3 nucleotides read TGTGCCAGCACCGGACCCTCTGGGGCCAACGTCCTGACTTTC. It is translated as CASTGPSGANVLTF.

The rearrangement joins TRBV18 to TRBJ1-2; TRBD1 matches at 7 bases. Looked up from germline, CDR1 is KGHSH and CDR2 is LQKENI. The CDR3 loop spans 13 amino acids. With 6 bases clipped from V and 6 bases from J, the junction kept 7 bases outside the gene matches. The CDR3 protein is CASSGQADNGYTF. CDR3 nucleotides: TGTGCCAGCTCCGGACAGGCCGACAATGGCTACACCTTC.

V is TRBV9 and J is TRBJ1-1; D call uncertain. Germline V gene lookup returns CDR1 SGDLS and CDR2 YYNGEE. V lost 0 bases to trimming and J lost 3 bases, with 9 bases between them. The length of the CDR3 is 14 residues. CDR3 region: CASSVAPADTEAFF. CDR3 nucleotide sequence: TGTGCCAGCAGCGTAGCCCCTGCGGACACTGAAGCTTTCTTT.

The chain links TRBV18 to TRBJ1-2; the D gene is possibly TRBD1 (5 bases). This CDR3 is 13 amino acids long. The germline V and J ends were trimmed by 3 bases and 7 bases, with 12 bases remaining between them. Looked up from germline, CDR1 is KGHSH and CDR2 is LQKENI. As DNA, the CDR3 is TGTGCCAGCTCACCCCAGGGCGGCTTTGGCTACACCTTC. It codes for CASSPQGGFGYTF.

This clone turned up a few times. The chain carries TRBV5-5 and TRBJ1-4, with D perhaps TRBD1 (5 bases). This CDR3 is built from 17 residues. V lost 2 bases and J lost 5, with 19 bases in between. CDR1 and CDR2 from the germline V gene are SGHKS and YYEKEE (reference sequence). The CDR3, as DNA: TGTGCCAGCAGCTTTTCAGGGAACCGGCCGACCAATGAAAAACTGTTTTTT. It translates to CASSFSGNRPTNEKLFF.

The V call is TRBV6-5, the J call TRBJ2-1; 9 bases are shared with TRBD1. Germline V CDR1 and CDR2: MNHEY, SVGAGI. After removal of 7 bases from V and 7 bases from J, the junction contained 8 bases not matched to a gene. The CDR3 is 14 residues long. CDR3 in DNA: TGTGCCAGCACTTTGACAGGGGGGAGTAATGAGCAGTTCTTC. It is translated as CASTLTGGSNEQFF.

With respect to this clone: One junction end disagrees with the germline gene, perhaps due to a read error. V and J are TRBV6-1 and TRBJ2-5; 10 positions agree with TRBD2. Per germline, CDR1 MNHNS and CDR2 SASEGT. CDR3 size: 15 residues. The CDR3 coding sequence is TGTGCCAGCACTGAAGGGACTAGCGAGCGGGAGACCCAGTACTTC. Residues: CASTEGTSERETQYF.

The table lists this clone with a count of one. This chain uses TRBV5-1 with TRBJ2-3; D could derive from TRBD1 or TRBD2 (5 bases each). Trimming removed 5 bases at V and 2 bases at J, with 12 bases between. CDR3 length: 14 residues. The germline V gene has CDR1 SGHRS and CDR2 YFSETQ. CDR3 nucleotide sequence: TGCGCCAGCAGTAACCCGGGGACCACAGATACGCAGTATTTT. Translating it yields CASSNPGTTDTQYF.

This chain links TRBV30 with TRBJ2-1, with a possible D match to TRBD2 (6 bases). V dropped 3 bases and J dropped 5 bases, with 23 bases sitting between them. This CDR3 comprises 17 residues. CDR1 is GTSNPN and CDR2 is SVGIG in the germline V gene (reference sequence). The chain's CDR3 is CAWRRGRVVRGNNEQFF. The CDR3 DNA reads TGTGCCTGGAGAAGGGGTAGGGTCGTACGGGGGAACAATGAGCAGTTCTTC.

This clone showed up just once. The J gene is TRBJ1-1, the V gene TRBV5-1; D unclear. Germline lookup yields CDR1 SGHRS and CDR2 YFSETQ. The CDR3 sequence is 13 residues long. Trimming took 2 bases from V and 2 from J, leaving 7 bases between them. The CDR3 sequence: CASSFQDNTEAFF. The CDR3 DNA reads TGCGCCAGCAGCTTTCAAGATAACACTGAAGCTTTCTTT.